The following is a T cell receptor beta chain sequence with its context. As yet, its antigen is unknown. This CDR3 region has 12 residues. Germline values: CDR1 ENHRY, CDR2 SYGVKD. V shed 4 bases and J 7 bases; nucleotides not matched to a gene: 2. This record belongs to a study of OX40 agonist ivuxolimab in advanced cancers. Overall study findings and caveats: Among some nonresponders, normalized T-cell clonal expansion was also low. Individuals who were partial responders at 0.1-3.0 mg/kg had clonal expansion that ranked among the lowest.

TCRdb's table, derived via immunoSEQ multiplex PCR, lists solely in-frame clones and lacks some. Counted here are fewer than 70,000 clones, around nine tenths occurring once; the ten biggest clones make up 0.8% to 1.2%. Sequenced here: CD4+ or CD8+ T cells sorted from blood, sampled in a trial of the OX40 agonist ivuxolimab. The TCR was taken from an adult with an advanced solid tumor such as melanoma, head and neck, liver or kidney cancer. This rearrangement joins TRBV10-3 to TRBJ1-1; 8 bases agree with TRBD1. CDR3 amino acids: CAISAGTGEAFF. The CDR3 DNA is TGTGCCATCAGTGCCGGGACAGGTGAAGCTTTCTTT.